The sequence of this T cell receptor beta chain was determined in a study of blood T cell repertoires in COVID-19. Study-wide context: Nucleic acid was either cDNA or gDNA, and it came from T cells, B-cell-depleted T cells, or PBMCs.

On this clone itself: The sample has other DNA sequences that encode this CDR3 too.

The CDR3 sequence is 16 residues long. CDR1 and CDR2 (germline): LGHDT, YNNKEL (reference sequence). V was trimmed by 1 base and J by 2 bases, leaving 12 bases between them. In the study's own analysis: Estimated nucleated cell counts came from reference gene primer amplification. Some clones are missing from TCRdb's copy, which holds only in-frame ones; the method was immunoSEQ multiplex PCR. The DNA gave D and trimming, while V, J and clone size come from that table. Among under 200,000 clones listed, roughly four fifths were seen once. This sequence joins TRBV3-1 (or the pseudogene TRBV3-2) and TRBJ1-5, with D unclear. This sequence originates from a human donor with acute or convalescent COVID-19. The donor label of this sample is uncertain. The sequenced material came from peripheral blood. This chain's CDR3 is CASSQGPPEGNQPQHF. CDR3 sequence (DNA): TGTGCCAGCAGCCAAGGACCCCCAGAGGGCAATCAGCCCCAGCATTTT.